This entry describes one T cell receptor (beta chain). The sample belongs to a study of T cells of healthy individuals. TCRdb reprocessed the 5' RACE reads via MiXCR and lists one record per CDR3 protein. The table has about 96,000 distinct CDR3 sequences, roughly 18% seen once. The germline V gene has CDR1 SNHLY and CDR2 FYNNEI. V was pared by 8 bases and J by 14 bases, with 19 bases between. The CDR3 is 12 amino acids. The V call is TRBV2, the J call TRBJ2-1; D unresolved. This sequence was found in a human donor in good health. The CDR3 sequence is CASRVRTLGKFF. Written as DNA, the CDR3 is TGTGCCAGCCGTGTCCGGACGTTAGGAAAGTTCTTC.